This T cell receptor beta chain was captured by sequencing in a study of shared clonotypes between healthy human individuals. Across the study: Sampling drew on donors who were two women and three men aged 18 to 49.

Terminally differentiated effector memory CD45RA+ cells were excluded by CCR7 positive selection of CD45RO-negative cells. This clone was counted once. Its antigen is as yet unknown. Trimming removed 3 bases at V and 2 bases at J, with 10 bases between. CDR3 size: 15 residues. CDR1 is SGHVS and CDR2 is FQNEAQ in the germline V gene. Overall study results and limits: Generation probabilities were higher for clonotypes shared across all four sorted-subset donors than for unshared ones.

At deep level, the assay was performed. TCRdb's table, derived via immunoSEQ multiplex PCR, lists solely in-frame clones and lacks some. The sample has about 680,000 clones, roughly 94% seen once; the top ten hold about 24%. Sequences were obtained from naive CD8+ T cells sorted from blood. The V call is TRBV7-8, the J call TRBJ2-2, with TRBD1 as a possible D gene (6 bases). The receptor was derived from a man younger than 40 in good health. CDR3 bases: TGTGCCAGCAGCTTTACCGGGACAAACACCGGGGAGCTGTTTTTT. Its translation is CASSFTGTNTGELFF.